These T cell receptor beta chains were read from a single sample in a study of blood T cell repertoires in COVID-19. Method: immunoSEQ multiplex PCR; TCRdb's copy keeps in-frame clones and lacks some. The sample contains 300,000 to 400,000 clones, roughly 86% of which appear only once. The sequencing input was peripheral blood. The receptor set was obtained from a human donor in a cohort sampled during active COVID-19. Each CDR3 is given with its conserved first and last residue. A D gene is named only where the DNA matches it firmly. Expanded clones get a size class; other rows say once, few or many, or leave the size out.

.	.	TRBJ1-2	TRBV30	CAWSLQGYNYGYTF	TGTGCCTGGAGCTTACAGGGTTACAACTATGGCTACACCTTC
once	TRBD1	TRBJ2-1	TRBV9	CASGATGGVNEQFF	TGTGCCAGTGGCGCGACAGGGGGTGTCAATGAGCAGTTCTTC
once	TRBD1	TRBJ2-7	TRBV5-1	CASSLAGQGLGSSYEQYF	TGCGCCAGCAGCTTGGCCGGACAGGGTTTGGGAAGCTCCTACGAGCAGTACTTC
.	TRBD1	TRBJ1-1	TRBV12-3/TRBV12-4	CASRKGANTEAFF	TGTGCCAGCAGGAAGGGGGCTAACACTGAAGCTTTCTTT
once	.	TRBJ2-2	TRBV19	CASSMVGAGELFF	TGTGCCAGTAGTATGGTCGGGGCCGGGGAGCTGTTTTTT
.	.	TRBJ2-7	TRBV5-1	CASSLATDREGYEQYF	TGCGCCAGCAGCTTGGCCACGGACAGGGAGGGCTACGAGCAGTACTTC
once	.	TRBJ2-7	TRBV9	CASSVTGSGEQYF	TGTGCCAGCAGCGTAACAGGGTCGGGCGAGCAGTACTTC
.	.	TRBJ2-3	TRBV11-1	CASGASGPTQYF	TGTGCCAGCGGGGCCTCCGGCCCTACGCAGTATTTT
.	TRBD2	TRBJ2-2	TRBV5-4	CASSKGLAGGPNTGELFF	TGTGCCAGCAGCAAGGGACTAGCGGGAGGCCCTAACACCGGGGAGCTGTTTTTT
.	TRBD1	TRBJ2-3	TRBV5-1	CASSLEGTVGADTQYF	TGCGCCAGCAGCTTGGAGGGGACAGTGGGTGCGGATACGCAGTATTTT
.	TRBD2	TRBJ2-7	TRBV5-1	CASSFTSGPYEQYF	TGCGCCAGCAGCTTCACTAGCGGCCCGTACGAGCAGTACTTC